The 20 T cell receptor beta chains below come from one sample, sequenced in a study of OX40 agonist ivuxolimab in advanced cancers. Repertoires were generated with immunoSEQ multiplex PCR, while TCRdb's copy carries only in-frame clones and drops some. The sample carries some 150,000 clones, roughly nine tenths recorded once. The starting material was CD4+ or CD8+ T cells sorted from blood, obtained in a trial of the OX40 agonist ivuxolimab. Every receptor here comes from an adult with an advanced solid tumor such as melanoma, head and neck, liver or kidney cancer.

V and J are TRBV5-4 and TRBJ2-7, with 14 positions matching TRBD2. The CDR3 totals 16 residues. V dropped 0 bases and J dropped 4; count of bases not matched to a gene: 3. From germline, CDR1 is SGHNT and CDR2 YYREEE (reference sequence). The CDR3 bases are TGTGCCAGCAGCTTGGGACTAGCGGGAGGGGGTTACGAGCAGTACTTC. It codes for CASSLGLAGGGYEQYF.

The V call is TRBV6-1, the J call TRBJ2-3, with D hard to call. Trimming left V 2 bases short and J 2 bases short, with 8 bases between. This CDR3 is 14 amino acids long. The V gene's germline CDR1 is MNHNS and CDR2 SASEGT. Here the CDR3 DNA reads TGTGCCAGCAGTGAAATATTGGACACAGATACGCAGTATTTT. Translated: CASSEILDTDTQYF.

The CDR3 nucleotides are TGTGCCAGCAGCCCCTGGACTAGCGGGAGACCCGGGGAGCTGTTTTTT. Protein: CASSPWTSGRPGELFF. V usage is TRBV14 and J usage is TRBJ2-2; 13 nucleotides match TRBD2. V trimming: 4 bases; J trimming: 6 bases; junction bases outside the gene matches: 5. Germline lookup yields CDR1 SGHDN and CDR2 FVKESK. This CDR3 is built from 16 residues. The full variable domain, its missing parts supplied by reference TRBV14 and TRBJ2-2, is EAGVTQFPSHSVIEKGQTVTLRCDPISGHDNLYWYRRVMGKEIKFLLHFVKESKQDESGMPNNRFLAERTGGTYSTLKVQPAELEDSGVYFCASSPWTSGRPGELFFGEGSRLTVL.

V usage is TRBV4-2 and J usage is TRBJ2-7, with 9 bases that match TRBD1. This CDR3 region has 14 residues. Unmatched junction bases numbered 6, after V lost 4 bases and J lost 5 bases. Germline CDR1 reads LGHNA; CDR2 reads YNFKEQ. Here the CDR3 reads CASSPRDRVHEQYF. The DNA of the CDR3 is TGTGCCAGCAGCCCCCGGGACAGGGTCCACGAGCAGTACTTC.

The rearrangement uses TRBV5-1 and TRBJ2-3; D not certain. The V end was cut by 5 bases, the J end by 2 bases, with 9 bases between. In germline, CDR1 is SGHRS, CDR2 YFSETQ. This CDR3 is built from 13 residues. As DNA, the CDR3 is TGCGCCAGCAGGATCACAGCCACAGATACGCAGTATTTT. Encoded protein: CASRITATDTQYF.

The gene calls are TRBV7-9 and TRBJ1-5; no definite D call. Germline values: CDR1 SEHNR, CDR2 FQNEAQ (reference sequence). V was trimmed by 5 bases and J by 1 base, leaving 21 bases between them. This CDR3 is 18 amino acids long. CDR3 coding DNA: TGTGCCAGCAGCCCGATCCTGGGTTTGGACGGCAGCAATCAGCCCCAGCATTTT. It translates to CASSPILGLDGSNQPQHF.

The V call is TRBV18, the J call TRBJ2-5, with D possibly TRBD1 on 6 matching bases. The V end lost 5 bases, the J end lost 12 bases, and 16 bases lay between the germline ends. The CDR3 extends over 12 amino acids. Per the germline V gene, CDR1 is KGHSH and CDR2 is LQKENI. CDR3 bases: TGTGCCAGCTCAAGTCCCTCAGGGGTGGAGTACTTC. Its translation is CASSSPSGVEYF.

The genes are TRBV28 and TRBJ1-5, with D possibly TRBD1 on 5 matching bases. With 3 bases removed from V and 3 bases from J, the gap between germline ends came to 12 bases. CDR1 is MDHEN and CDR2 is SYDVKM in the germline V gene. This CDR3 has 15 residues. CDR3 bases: TGTGCCAGCAGTTTGCCCGGGACGCACAATCAGCCCCAGCATTTT. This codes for CASSLPGTHNQPQHF.

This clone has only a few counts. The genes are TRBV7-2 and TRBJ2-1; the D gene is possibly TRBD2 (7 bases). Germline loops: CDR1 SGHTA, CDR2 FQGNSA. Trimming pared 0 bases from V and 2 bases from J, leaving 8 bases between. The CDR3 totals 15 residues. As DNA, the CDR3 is TGTGCCAGCAGCTTAGCAGGGGGGGCCTACAATGAGCAGTTCTTC. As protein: CASSLAGGAYNEQFF.

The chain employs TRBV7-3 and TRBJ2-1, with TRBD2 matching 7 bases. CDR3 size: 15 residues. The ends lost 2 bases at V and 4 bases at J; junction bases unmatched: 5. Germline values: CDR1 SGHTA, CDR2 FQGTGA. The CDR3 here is CASSLRGTIYNEQFF. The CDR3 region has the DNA TGTGCCAGCAGCTTACGGGGGACTATATACAATGAGCAGTTCTTC.

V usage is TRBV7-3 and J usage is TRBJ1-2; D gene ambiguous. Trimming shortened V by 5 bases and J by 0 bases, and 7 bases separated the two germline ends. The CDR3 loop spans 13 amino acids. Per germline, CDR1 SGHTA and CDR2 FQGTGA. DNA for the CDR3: TGTGCCAGCAGCGCATCGGCTAACTATGGCTACACCTTC. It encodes CASSASANYGYTF.

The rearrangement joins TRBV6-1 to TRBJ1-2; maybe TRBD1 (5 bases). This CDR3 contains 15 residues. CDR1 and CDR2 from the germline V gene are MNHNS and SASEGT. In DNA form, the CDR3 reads TGTGCGCACCTCGAACGCTGGGAGACAGCGGATGGCTACACCTTC. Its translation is CAHLERWETADGYTF.

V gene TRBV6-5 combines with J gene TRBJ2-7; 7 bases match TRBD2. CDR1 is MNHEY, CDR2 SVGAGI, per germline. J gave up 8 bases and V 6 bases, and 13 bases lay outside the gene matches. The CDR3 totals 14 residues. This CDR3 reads CASRLSGIGEKQYF. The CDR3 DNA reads TGTGCCAGCAGACTAAGCGGGATCGGGGAGAAGCAGTACTTC.

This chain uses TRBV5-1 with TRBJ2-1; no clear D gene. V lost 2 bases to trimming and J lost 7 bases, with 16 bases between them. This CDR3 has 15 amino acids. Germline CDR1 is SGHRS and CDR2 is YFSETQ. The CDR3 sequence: CASSFHLRPENEQFF. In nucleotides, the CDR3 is TGCGCCAGCAGCTTCCACCTCCGACCGGAAAATGAGCAGTTCTTC.

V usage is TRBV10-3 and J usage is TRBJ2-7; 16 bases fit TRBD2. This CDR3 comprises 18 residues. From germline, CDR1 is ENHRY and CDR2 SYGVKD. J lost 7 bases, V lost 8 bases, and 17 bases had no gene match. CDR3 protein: CAIAPGTSGRGLRREQYF. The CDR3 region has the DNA TGTGCCATCGCCCCCGGGACTAGCGGGAGGGGGCTACGGAGGGAGCAGTACTTC.

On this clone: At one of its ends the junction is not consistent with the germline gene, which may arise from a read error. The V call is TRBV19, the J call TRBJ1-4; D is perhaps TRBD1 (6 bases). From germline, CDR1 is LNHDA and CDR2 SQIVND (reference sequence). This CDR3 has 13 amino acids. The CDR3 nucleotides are TGTGCCAGTAGTGAAACCCTCTCGGGGGGCGAGGCGTTT. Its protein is CASSETLSGGEAF. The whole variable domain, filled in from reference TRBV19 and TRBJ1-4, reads DGGITQSPKYLFRKEGQNVTLSCEQNLNHDAMYWYRQDPGQGLRLIYYSQIVNDFQKGDIAEGYSVSREKKESFPLTVTSAQKNPTAFYLCASSETLSGGEAFGSGTQLSVL.

DNA for the CDR3: TGTGCCAGCAGATTACTCGGGGAGCAGTACTTC. It is translated as CASRLLGEQYF. V and J are TRBV2 and TRBJ2-7; no definite D call. The V and J ends lost 6 bases and 7 bases respectively, with 10 bases between them. This CDR3 contains 11 residues. The germline CDR1 and CDR2 sequences are SNHLY and FYNNEI.

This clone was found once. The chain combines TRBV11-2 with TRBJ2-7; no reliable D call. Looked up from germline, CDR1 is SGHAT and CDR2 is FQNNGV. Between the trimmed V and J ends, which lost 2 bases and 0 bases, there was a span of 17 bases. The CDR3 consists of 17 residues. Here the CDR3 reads CASSLNWSSRSSYEQYF. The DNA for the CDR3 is TGTGCCAGCAGCTTAAATTGGTCCTCTCGAAGCTCCTACGAGCAGTACTTC.

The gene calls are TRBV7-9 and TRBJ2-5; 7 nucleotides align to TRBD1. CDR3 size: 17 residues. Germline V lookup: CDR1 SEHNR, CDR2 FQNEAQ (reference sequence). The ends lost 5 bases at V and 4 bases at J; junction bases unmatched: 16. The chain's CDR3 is CASSPAWDSLGIETQYF. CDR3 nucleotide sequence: TGTGCCAGCAGCCCAGCTTGGGACAGTCTAGGAATAGAGACCCAGTACTTC. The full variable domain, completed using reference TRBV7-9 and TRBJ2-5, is DTGVSQNPRHKITKRGQNVTFRCDPISEHNRLYWYRQTLGQGPEFLTYFQNEAQLEKSRLLSDRFSAERPKGSFSTLEIQRTEQGDSAMYLCASSPAWDSLGIETQYFGPGTRLLVL.

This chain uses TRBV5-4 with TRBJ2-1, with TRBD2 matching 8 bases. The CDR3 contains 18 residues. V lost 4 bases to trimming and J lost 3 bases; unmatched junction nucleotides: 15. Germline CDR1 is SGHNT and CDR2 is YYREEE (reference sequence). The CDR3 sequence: CASSPGLRYSGDYNEQFF. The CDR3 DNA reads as TGTGCCAGCAGCCCGGGACTAAGATATAGCGGGGACTACAATGAGCAGTTCTTC.